Sequencing of this TCR beta chain was carried out in a study of shared clonotypes between healthy human individuals (TCRdb year 2020). Regarding the complete study: Three men and a couple of women, aged 18 to 49 years, made up the cohort. For each donor, CD4 naive and CD4 memory were each run on three plates, CD8 naive on two plates, and CD8 memory on one plate. To estimate repertoire size and how much clonotypes are shared between individuals, the study performed deep sequencing of blood TCR repertoires from a handful of healthy adults. Different laboratories and diverse techniques were used to prepare libraries and sequence TCR repertoires, to increase sequencing depth and limit assay-specific biases. Leukapheresis yielded between about 0.85 and 10 billion PBMCs per donor.

This clone was seen a handful of times. No cognate antigen has been identified for it. No qualities accompany the bases; no much larger clone lies one base away. Using the deep immunoSEQ assay, multiplex PCR amplified TCR CDR3 regions from genomic DNA. For each cell subset, the extracted genomic DNA was distributed evenly across all wells of several immunoSEQ 96-well plates, and each plate served as one replicate. Each replicate PCR for sorted subsets received about 220 ng genomic DNA, equal to about 30,000 T cell genomes. Purified libraries were measured with a Qubit 3.0 fluorometer, size-checked on a Bioanalyzer 2100, and measured again with the KAPA Library Quantification kit. Every immunoSEQ 96-well plate was sequenced on a dedicated single-read 150-cycle Illumina NextSeq 550 flow cell. From the authors' description of their analysis: Because the immunoSEQ output included only junctional sequences and no quality scores, the filtering could not be the same as the filtering used for full-length reads. Sequences were annotated with PyIR, a Python wrapper for IgBLAST v1.9, and V/J genes and CDR3 were assigned using IMGT germline references. Reads were filtered out if the reads had weak V/J assignments (E-value above 1e-6), no CDR3, stop codons, out-of-frame junctions, or ambiguous translated residues. A V3J clonotype was defined by an identical inferred V gene, J gene, and CDR3 amino acid sequence. Percentage overlap between repertoires was calculated by dividing the number of shared unique clonotypes by the size of the smaller repertoire. RTK rarefaction, the Chao1 estimator, and Recon v2.1 estimates of unobserved clonotypes were used to assess repertoire richness. OLGA was used to compute generation probabilities for all TCRbeta clonotypes that the gDNA method yielded from a handful of donors. This immuneACCESS table, as held by TCRdb, lists in-frame sequences with V and J called but not all clones. Of the missing ones, under half trace to an unresolved V gene in checked studies; the others have no known cause. V and J calls plus clone size are reproduced from that table; the DNA served to infer D and trimming. For this sample there are tens of thousands of clones; roughly three fifths appear just once. In total, the top ten clones hold roughly 49% of the sample.

Trimming removed 6 bases from V and 3 bases from J; the gene matches leave 5 bases unexplained. According to the germline V gene (reference sequence), CDR1 reads MNHEY and CDR2 reads SMNVEV. The CDR3 holds 14 amino acids from the cysteine to the phenylalanine. Only the CDR3 part of the read is kept: 42 bases, read in frame from the first base. The donors were healthy, HIV-negative adults with no recently reported acute infections or vaccinations. Every donor was a Caucasian adult living in Nashville, Tennessee, USA. The CD8 memory samples were a combination of magnetically selected CD45RO+ cells and CCR7-negative CD45RA+ effector memory (TemRA) cells. Blood was collected by leukapheresis, and PBMCs were isolated by Ficoll-Histopaque density gradient centrifugation and then cryopreserved in liquid nitrogen vapor phase. Analytical flow cytometry was used to check the purity and quantity of every magnetically sorted T cell population. From each sorted fraction, genomic DNA was isolated and quantified by UV absorbance on a Nanodrop 2000c.

Broad study findings and their caveats: Compared with non-shared clonotypes, the clonotypes found in all four sorted-subset donors had higher generation probabilities. Even with the large sequencing depth, rarefaction of the sorted-subset datasets indicated that sequencing was incomplete. Naive subsets generally had larger estimated clonotype richness than memory subsets did. Sharing across a few donors was observed for approximately 4.6% of naive CD4, around 3.5% of naive CD8, roughly 2.4% of memory CD4, and around 0.42% of memory CD8 clonotypes. Pairwise subsampling led to the expectation that sequencing depth would affect the degree of clonotype sharing among donors. Because the study included a small number of donors, the genetic and exposure-history diversity represented was limited. Only blood was sampled, and tissue TCR repertoires likely differ from those in blood.

The receptor was isolated from a man aged 30 to 45 in good health. Source material: memory CD8+ T cells sorted from blood. The intended sense of this specimen's cell subset or site label: CD45RO+ cells pooled with CCR7-negative TemRA cells. The chain is assembled from TRBV27 and TRBJ1-5, with TRBD1 identical over 7 junction bases. In nucleotides, the sequence is TGTGCCAGCAGCCCGACAGGGAACAATCAGCCCCAGCATTTT. Its protein reads: CASSPTGNNQPQHF.